A single sample is the source of the 27 T cell receptor beta chains below, sequenced in a study of blood T cells in healthy people across ages. Primed by a sample-barcoded 5' primer and a J-beta primer mix, a second PCR proceeded for about 7 to 12 cycles. From the 5' RACE reads, TCRdb called clonotypes with MiXCR, one entry per CDR3 protein. The data contain some 1,500,000 distinct CDR3 sequences, around 40% of them seen just once; the ten biggest clones take up about 3.8%. Sequenced material: blood. These receptors came from a woman in her late teens or twenties in good health.

This sequence joins TRBV11-2 and TRBJ2-2; 10 bases are a match to TRBD1. This CDR3 is built from 19 residues. V lost 2 bases to trimming and J lost 5 bases; unmatched junction nucleotides: 14. From germline, CDR1 is SGHAT and CDR2 FQNNGV. The CDR3 protein is CASSLIVTGGSGRTGELFF. Written as DNA, the CDR3 is TGTGCCAGCAGCTTAATTGTGACAGGGGGCTCCGGACGGACCGGGGAGCTGTTTTTT. The full variable domain, its missing parts supplied by reference TRBV11-2 and TRBJ2-2, is EAGVAQSPRYKIIEKRQSVAFWCNPISGHATLYWYQQILGQGPKLLIQFQNNGVVDDSQLPKDRFSAERLKGVDSTLKIQPAKLEDSAVYLCASSLIVTGGSGRTGELFFGEGSRLTVL.

The rearrangement links TRBV10-3 to TRBJ1-1; D uncertain. There are 12 residues in the CDR3. The germline CDR1 and CDR2 sequences are ENHRY and SYGVKD. With 5 bases removed from V and 4 bases from J, the gap between germline ends came to 8 bases. CDR3 loop: CAISSKGTEAFF. As DNA, the CDR3 is TGTGCCATCAGTTCAAAGGGCACTGAAGCTTTCTTT.

The chain joins TRBV4-1 to TRBJ2-3; 9 bases are a match to TRBD2. Trimming cost V 1 base and J 4 bases; bases outside gene matches: 6. Germline values: CDR1 MGHRA, CDR2 YSYEKL. The CDR3 sequence is 16 residues long. In DNA form, the CDR3 reads TGCGCCAGCAGCCAAGTGTTTGCGGGGGGGTCAGATACGCAGTATTTT. Residues: CASSQVFAGGSDTQYF.

The CDR3 protein is CASSQNRGRNSGNTIYF. The CDR3 DNA is TGTGCCAGCAGCCAAAACAGGGGGAGAAACTCTGGAAACACCATATATTTT. V usage is TRBV28 and J usage is TRBJ1-3, with 8 bases lining up with TRBD1. Trimming took 6 bases from V and 0 from J; bases not matched to a gene: 10. CDR1 MDHEN and CDR2 SYDVKM come from the germline V gene. The CDR3 spans 17 residues.

The chain links TRBV4-2 to TRBJ2-1, with TRBD2 identical over 9 bases. V trimming: 6 bases; J trimming: 7 bases; junction bases outside the gene matches: 13. This CDR3 has 16 residues. CDR1 is LGHNA, CDR2 YNFKEQ, per germline. CDR3 nucleotides: TGTGCCAGCAGGCGCAGTTCGACTAGCGGAAAGAATGAGCAGTTCTTC. It translates to CASRRSSTSGKNEQFF.

CDR3 residues: CASSKTGGYEQYF. The CDR3 DNA follows: TGTGCCAGCAGCAAAACAGGGGGCTACGAGCAGTACTTC. V and J are TRBV7-3 and TRBJ2-7; 8 bases are a match to TRBD1. After removal of 5 bases from V and 3 bases from J, the junction contained 3 bases not matched to a gene. CDR1 and CDR2 (germline): SGHTA, FQGTGA. The CDR3 has 13 residues.

The chain employs TRBV5-1 and TRBJ1-4; tentatively, D is TRBD1 (6 bases). Germline CDR1 reads SGHRS; CDR2 reads YFSETQ. V lost 3 bases to trimming and J lost 0 bases, with 12 bases between them. This CDR3 spans 16 amino acids. In nucleotides, the CDR3 is TGCGCCAGCAGCTCCGGACAGCCGGCAACTAATGAAAAACTGTTTTTT. Translation: CASSSGQPATNEKLFF.

V and J are TRBV5-1 and TRBJ2-5, with 10 bases matching TRBD2. Germline values: CDR1 SGHRS, CDR2 YFSETQ. This CDR3 spans 17 amino acids. J was trimmed by 2 bases and V by 4 bases; bases with no gene match: 11. The CDR3 protein is CASSGGPSGSLQETQYF. The CDR3 nucleotides are TGCGCCAGCAGCGGGGGGCCTAGCGGGAGTCTTCAAGAGACCCAGTACTTC.

About this clonotype itself: This may come from a read error, since a much larger clone is one base off. V and J are TRBV9 and TRBJ2-1; TRBD1 agrees at 7 bases. The closer fit of TRBJ2-7 to the DNA end suggests the J call may be wrong. Germline loops: CDR1 SGDLS, CDR2 YYNGEE. This CDR3 contains 17 residues. The CDR3 loop reads CASSAPGGIYSYNEQYF. The CDR3, as DNA: TGTGCCAGCAGCGCCCCAGGGGGAATCTACTCCTACAATGAGCAGTACTTC.

This clonotype has just a few counts. The chain carries TRBV20-1 and TRBJ1-5, with a weak D call TRBD1 (5 bases). Between the trimmed V and J ends, which lost 3 bases and 2 bases, there was a span of 20 bases. Germline V gene data show CDR1 as DFQATT and CDR2 as SNEGSKA (reference sequence). The CDR3 has 17 residues. The chain's CDR3 is CSASSPGPLLGNQPQHF. In nucleotides, the CDR3 is TGCAGTGCTAGTTCGCCAGGGCCCCTTCTAGGCAATCAGCCCCAGCATTTT.

The V call is TRBV21-1, the J call TRBJ2-1. TRBV21-1 is described as a pseudogene. This CDR3 comprises 14 residues. CDR3 bases: TGTGCCAGCAGCAAAGTCGGCCAGGCGGTTGAGCAGTTCTTC. Its protein is CASSKVGQAVEQFF.

This sequence joins TRBV6-2 or TRBV6-3 and TRBJ2-3, with D unclear. The germline V gene has CDR1 MNHEY and CDR2 SVGEGT. The CDR3 runs to 14 residues. V lost 6 bases to trimming and J lost 4 bases, with 14 bases between them. CDR3 in amino acids: CASSKEIGPDTQYF. CDR3 sequence (DNA): TGTGCCAGCAGCAAGGAGATTGGGCCAGATACGCAGTATTTT.

This chain uses TRBV6-5 with TRBJ2-3, with 10 bases fitting TRBD2. The germline V gene encodes CDR1 MNHEY and CDR2 SVGAGI. Trimming removed 2 bases from V and 3 bases from J; junction bases left unmatched: 8. The CDR3 totals 17 residues. The CDR3 coding sequence is TGTGCCAGCAGTTACCTATGTAGCGGGAGGAATACAGATACGCAGTATTTT. Its protein is CASSYLCSGRNTDTQYF.

The chain uses TRBV13 and TRBJ1-2; TRBD1 matches 8 bases. The V segment lost 4 bases and the J segment 6 bases; nucleotides outside the gene matches: 7. CDR3 size: 14 residues. Germline loops: CDR1 PRHDT, CDR2 FYEKMQ (reference sequence). CDR3 bases: TGTGCCAGCAGCTCGCCCTCAGGGGGCGATGGCTACACCTTC. Translation: CASSSPSGGDGYTF.

There are a few counts of this clonotype. The rearrangement links TRBV27 to TRBJ2-3; 7 bases agree with TRBD1. The CDR3 contains 12 residues. Trimming at V came to 3 bases and at J to 9 bases, leaving 3 bases not matched to a gene. Looked up from germline, CDR1 is MNHEY and CDR2 is SMNVEV (reference sequence). The CDR3 spells CASSFPGQTQYF. The CDR3 DNA is TGTGCCAGCAGTTTCCCGGGACAGACGCAGTATTTT.

This clonotype was counted a few times. The chain employs TRBV7-2 and TRBJ2-3, with 7 bases lining up with TRBD2. Germline lookup yields CDR1 SGHTA and CDR2 FQGNSA. The CDR3 length is 15 residues. V lost 4 bases and J lost 8; bases outside the gene matches: 12. The DNA of the CDR3 is TGTGCCAGCAGCTCCCTCCGAGTAGGGAGGGCTACGCAGTATTTT. Protein sequence: CASSSLRVGRATQYF.

The table lists this clonotype with many counts. The V gene is TRBV29-1, the J gene TRBJ2-3; 9 nucleotides line up with TRBD2. With 7 bases clipped from V and 2 bases from J, the junction kept 4 bases outside the gene matches. The CDR3 consists of 13 residues. CDR1 is SQVTM, CDR2 ANQGSEA, per germline. Written as DNA, the CDR3 is TGCAGCGGACGGACTAGCGACACAGATACGCAGTATTTT. It specifies CSGRTSDTDTQYF.

The chain employs TRBV29-1 and TRBJ2-1, with 9 bases matching TRBD2. The germline V gene has CDR1 SQVTM and CDR2 ANQGSEA. The V segment lost 4 bases and the J segment 7 bases; nucleotides outside the gene matches: 11. The CDR3 contains 15 residues. The CDR3 reads CSVADPGGRGNEQFF. The CDR3 coding sequence is TGCAGCGTTGCGGATCCTGGCGGGAGGGGAAATGAGCAGTTCTTC.

This clonotype has a handful of counts. V gene TRBV12-3 or TRBV12-4 combines with J gene TRBJ2-7; unclear D gene. V was trimmed by 3 bases and J by 3 bases, leaving 18 bases between them. This CDR3 has 16 residues. Written as DNA, the CDR3 is TGTGCCAGCAGTTTTGGAACACGGTCCCCGGACTACGAGCAGTACTTC. Its translation is CASSFGTRSPDYEQYF.

This chain joins TRBV4-3 and TRBJ2-7; unclear D gene. V was cut by 4 bases and J by 7 bases, with 26 bases left in between. The V gene's germline CDR1 is LGHNA and CDR2 YSLEER. This CDR3 region has 17 residues. The CDR3 loop is CASSPSSPATVQNEQYF. The CDR3 DNA follows: TGCGCCAGCAGCCCTTCAAGTCCGGCAACAGTTCAAAATGAGCAGTACTTC.

Only one count was recorded for this clonotype. This sequence joins TRBV7-9 and TRBJ2-4; D not certain. The DNA matches TRBJ2-7 better at its end, which makes the J call doubtful. Looked up from germline, CDR1 is SEHNR and CDR2 is FQNEAQ (reference sequence). The CDR3 is 12 residues long. CDR3 in amino acids: CASSSLTGEQYF. CDR3 nucleotide sequence: TGTGCCAGCAGCTCACTGACGGGCGAGCAGTACTTC.

The chain links TRBV7-6 to TRBJ1-6; D is unresolved. The CDR3 is 14 amino acids. The V end lost 1 base, the J end lost 7 bases, and 8 bases lay between the germline ends. Per germline, CDR1 SGHVS and CDR2 FNYEAQ. The CDR3 DNA is TGTGCCAGCAGCTTAGTTGAAGGGAATTCACCCCTCCACTTT. As protein: CASSLVEGNSPLHF. Looking up the rest from reference TRBV7-6 and TRBJ1-6 gives the full variable domain: GAGVSQSPRYKVTKRGQDVALRCDPISGHVSLYWYRQALGQGPEFLTYFNYEAQQDKSGLPNDRFSAERPEGSISTLTIQRTEQRDSAMYRCASSLVEGNSPLHFGNGTRLTVT.

This chain joins TRBV11-2 and TRBJ2-4, with 13 nucleotides matching TRBD2. This CDR3 is built from 17 residues. V gave up 4 bases and J gave up 6 bases; unmatched junction bases: 9. The V gene's germline CDR1 is SGHAT and CDR2 FQNNGV. CDR3 region: CASSSLGLAGEPNIQYF. Here the CDR3 DNA reads TGTGCCAGCAGCTCCCTCGGACTAGCGGGGGAGCCAAACATTCAGTACTTC. Full variable domain (outside the CDR3, taken from reference TRBV11-2 and TRBJ2-4): EAGVAQSPRYKIIEKRQSVAFWCNPISGHATLYWYQQILGQGPKLLIQFQNNGVVDDSQLPKDRFSAERLKGVDSTLKIQPAKLEDSAVYLCASSSLGLAGEPNIQYFGAGTRLSVL.

CDR3 coding DNA: TGTGCCAGCAGCAGCCCGGGGAGAGGGTCTGGAAACACCATATATTTT. Translation: CASSSPGRGSGNTIYF. The chain combines TRBV21-1 with TRBJ1-3; the D call TRBD1 from the table was never checked on the DNA. TRBV21-1 is designated a pseudogene. This CDR3 is 16 amino acids long.

The V gene is TRBV12-3 or TRBV12-4, the J gene TRBJ1-1; TRBD1 is a possible D gene (5 bases). This CDR3 is 13 amino acids long. V shed 6 bases and J shed 4 bases, with 12 bases lying between them. The DNA for the CDR3 is TGTGCCAGCAGGCCCGACAGACTCACTGAAGCTTTCTTT. Its translation: CASRPDRLTEAFF.

The count of this clonotype is one. CDR3 bases: TGTGCCAGCAGTCAATCGGCCGCTTCCTACAATGAGCAGTTCTTC. It translates to CASSQSAASYNEQFF. The chain uses TRBV6-1 and TRBJ2-1; D is unclear. Trimming pared 5 bases from V and 1 base from J, leaving 12 bases between. The CDR3 has 15 residues. Germline assignment: CDR1 MNHNS and CDR2 SASEGT.

The chain employs TRBV10-3 and TRBJ2-1; a weak D match, TRBD2 (6 bases). The germline V gene encodes CDR1 ENHRY and CDR2 SYGVKD. The CDR3 has 17 amino acids. The V end was cut by 0 bases, the J end by 4 bases, with 16 bases between. The CDR3 region is CAISESAGLPAYNEQFF. For the CDR3, the DNA is TGTGCCATCAGTGAGTCGGCAGGACTACCGGCGTACAATGAGCAGTTCTTC.